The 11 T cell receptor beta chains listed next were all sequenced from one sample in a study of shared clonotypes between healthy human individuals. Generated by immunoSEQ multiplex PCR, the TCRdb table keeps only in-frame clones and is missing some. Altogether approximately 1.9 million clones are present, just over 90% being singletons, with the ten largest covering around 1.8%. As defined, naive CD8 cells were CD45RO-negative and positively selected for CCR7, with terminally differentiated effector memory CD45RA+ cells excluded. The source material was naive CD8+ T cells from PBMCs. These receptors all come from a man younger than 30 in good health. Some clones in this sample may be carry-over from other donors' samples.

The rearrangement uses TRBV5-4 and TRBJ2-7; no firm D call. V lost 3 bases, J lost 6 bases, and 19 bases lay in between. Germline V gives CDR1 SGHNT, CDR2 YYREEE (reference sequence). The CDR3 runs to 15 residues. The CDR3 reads CASSSLSLGPPEQYF. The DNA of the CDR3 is TGTGCCAGCAGCTCCCTCTCCCTAGGCCCGCCCGAGCAGTACTTC.

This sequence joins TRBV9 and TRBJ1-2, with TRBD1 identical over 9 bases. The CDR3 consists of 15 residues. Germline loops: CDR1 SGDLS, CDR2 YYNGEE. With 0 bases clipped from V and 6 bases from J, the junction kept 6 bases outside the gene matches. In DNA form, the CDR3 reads TGTGCCAGCAGCGTAGAAGGGACAGGGAAGGATGGCTACACCTTC. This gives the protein CASSVEGTGKDGYTF.

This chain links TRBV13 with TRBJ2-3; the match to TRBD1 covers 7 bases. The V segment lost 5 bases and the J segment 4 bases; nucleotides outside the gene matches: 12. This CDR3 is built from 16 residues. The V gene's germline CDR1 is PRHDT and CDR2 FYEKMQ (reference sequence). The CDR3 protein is CASSISSGQLSDTQYF. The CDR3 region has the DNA TGTGCCAGCAGCATAAGCTCGGGACAGCTGTCAGATACGCAGTATTTT.

The chain's CDR3 is CASSYTGAPETQYF. For the CDR3, the DNA is TGTGCCAGCAGTTACACGGGGGCGCCGGAGACCCAGTACTTC. This rearrangement joins TRBV6-5 to TRBJ2-5; D tentatively fits TRBD1 or TRBD2 (6 bases each). The CDR3 is 14 residues long. Trimming cost V 2 bases and J 5 bases, with 12 bases left between them. Germline lookup yields CDR1 MNHEY and CDR2 SVGAGI.

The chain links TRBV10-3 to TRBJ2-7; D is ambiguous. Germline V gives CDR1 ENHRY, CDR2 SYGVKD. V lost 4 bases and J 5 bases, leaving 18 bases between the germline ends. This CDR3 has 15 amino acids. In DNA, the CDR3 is TGTGCCATCAGTGGCTTGCATTTACCTCACCACGAGCAGTACTTC. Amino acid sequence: CAISGLHLPHHEQYF.

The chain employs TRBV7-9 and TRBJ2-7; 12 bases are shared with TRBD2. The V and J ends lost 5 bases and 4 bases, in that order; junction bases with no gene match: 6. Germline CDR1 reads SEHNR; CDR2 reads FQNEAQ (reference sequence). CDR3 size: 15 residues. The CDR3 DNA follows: TGTGCCAGCAGCGGAACAGGGACTAGCGGGTACGAGCAGTACTTC. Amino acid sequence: CASSGTGTSGYEQYF.

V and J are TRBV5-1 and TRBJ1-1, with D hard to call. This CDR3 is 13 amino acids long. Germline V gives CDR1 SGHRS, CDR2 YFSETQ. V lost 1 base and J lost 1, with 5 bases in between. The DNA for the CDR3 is TGCGCCAGCAGCTTGATAGGGAACACTGAAGCTTTCTTT. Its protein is CASSLIGNTEAFF.

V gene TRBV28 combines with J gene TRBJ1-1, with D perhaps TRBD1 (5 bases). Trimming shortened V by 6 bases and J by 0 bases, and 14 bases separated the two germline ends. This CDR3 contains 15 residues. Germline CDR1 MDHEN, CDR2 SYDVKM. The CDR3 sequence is CASSSRWGLNTEAFF. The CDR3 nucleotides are TGTGCCAGCAGCTCGAGGTGGGGGTTGAACACTGAAGCTTTCTTT.

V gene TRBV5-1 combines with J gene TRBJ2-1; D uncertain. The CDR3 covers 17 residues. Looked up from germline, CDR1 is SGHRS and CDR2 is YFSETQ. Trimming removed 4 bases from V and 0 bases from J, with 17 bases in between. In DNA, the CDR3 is TGCGCCAGCAGCCATCACTCTGGCACGAGCTCCTACAATGAGCAGTTCTTC. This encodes CASSHHSGTSSYNEQFF.

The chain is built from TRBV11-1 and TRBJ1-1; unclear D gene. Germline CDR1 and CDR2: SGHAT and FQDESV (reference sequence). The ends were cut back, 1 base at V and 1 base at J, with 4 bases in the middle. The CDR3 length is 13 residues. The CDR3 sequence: CASSLVGNTEAFF. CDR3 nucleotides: TGTGCCAGCAGCTTAGTGGGGAACACTGAAGCTTTCTTT.

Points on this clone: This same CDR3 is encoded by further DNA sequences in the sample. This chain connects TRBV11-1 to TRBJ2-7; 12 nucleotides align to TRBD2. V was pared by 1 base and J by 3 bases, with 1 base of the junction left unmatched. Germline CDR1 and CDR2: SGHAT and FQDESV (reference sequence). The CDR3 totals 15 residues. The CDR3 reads CASSLGLAGDYEQYF. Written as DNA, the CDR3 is TGTGCCAGCAGCTTAGGACTAGCGGGGGACTACGAGCAGTACTTC. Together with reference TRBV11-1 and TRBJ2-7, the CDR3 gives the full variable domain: EAEVAQSPRYKITEKSQAVAFWCDPISGHATLYWYRQILGQGPELLVQFQDESVVDDSQLPKDRFSAERLKGVDSTLKIQPAELGDSAMYLCASSLGLAGDYEQYFGPGTRLTVT.